These 21 T cell receptor beta chains originate from one sample sequenced in a study of PD-1 blockade in mismatch repair-deficient tumors. Produced via immunoSEQ multiplex PCR; TCRdb's table is partial and in-frame only. In the table there are some 84,000 clones, 81% of which are singletons. The sequenced sample was peripheral blood, obtained 12 weeks after starting pembrolizumab. Receptor source: an adult with mismatch repair-deficient cancer.

A note on this clone: Germline and junction disagree at one end, which may indicate a read error. V gene TRBV7-7 combines with J gene TRBJ2-7; D call uncertain. CDR1 and CDR2 from the germline V gene are SSHAT and FNYEAQ (reference sequence). The CDR3 spans 13 residues. CDR3 protein: CASSPWVGDEQYF. In DNA form, the CDR3 reads TGTGCTAGCAGCCCGTGGGTCGGCGACGAGCAGTACTTC.

This clone occurred once. The chain has TRBV7-2 and TRBJ1-2; maybe TRBD1 (5 bases). The CDR3 totals 13 residues. Trimming left V 5 bases short and J 3 bases short, with 10 bases between. CDR1 and CDR2 from the germline V gene are SGHTA and FQGNSA. This chain's CDR3 is CASSPGRDYGYTF. CDR3 nucleotide sequence: TGTGCCAGCAGCCCGGGACGGGACTATGGCTACACCTTC.

The chain has TRBV7-9 and TRBJ2-5, with TRBD1 matching over 10 bases. In germline, CDR1 is SEHNR, CDR2 FQNEAQ (reference sequence). V lost 5 bases to trimming and J lost 5 bases; unmatched junction nucleotides: 5. This CDR3 spans 14 amino acids. The CDR3 here is CASSPRTGGETQYF. The CDR3 bases are TGTGCCAGCAGCCCCCGGACAGGGGGGGAGACCCAGTACTTC.

This rearrangement joins TRBV11-1 to TRBJ2-3; 9 bases fit TRBD2. V lost 5 bases and J lost 14; bases outside the gene matches: 5. CDR3 length: 11 amino acids. Germline V gene data show CDR1 as SGHAT and CDR2 as FQDESV (reference sequence). CDR3 sequence (DNA): TGTGCCAGCAGCGCAACGGGACTAGCGTATTTT. It yields the protein CASSATGLAYF. Filled out from reference TRBV11-1 and TRBJ2-3, the complete variable domain reads EAEVAQSPRYKITEKSQAVAFWCDPISGHATLYWYRQILGQGPELLVQFQDESVVDDSQLPKDRFSAERLKGVDSTLKIQPAELGDSAMYLCASSATGLAYFGPGTRLTVL.

This clone was seen a handful of times. The genes are TRBV30 and TRBJ2-3, with no clear D. The germline gives CDR1 GTSNPN, CDR2 SVGIG (reference sequence). Trimming took 1 base from V and 4 from J, leaving 9 bases between them. The CDR3 contains 13 residues. CDR3 sequence (DNA): TGTGCCTGGAGTGCCCGCCACGCAGATACGCAGTATTTT. Its translation is CAWSARHADTQYF. The complete variable domain, with remaining parts taken from reference TRBV30 and TRBJ2-3, reads SQTIHQWPATLVQPVGSPLSLECTVEGTSNPNLYWYRQAAGRGLQLLFYSVGIGQISSEVPQNLSASRPQDRQFILSSKKLLLSDSGFYLCAWSARHADTQYFGPGTRLTVL.

J is TRBJ2-1 and V is TRBV11-2, with TRBD2 matching 8 bases. Germline V gene lookup returns CDR1 SGHAT and CDR2 FQNNGV. The CDR3 extends over 17 amino acids. With 5 bases clipped from V and 0 bases from J, the junction kept 9 bases outside the gene matches. The CDR3 coding sequence is TGTGCCAGCAGCGTTCGTAGCGGGGTACTCTCCTACAATGAGCAGTTCTTC. Translating it yields CASSVRSGVLSYNEQFF.

Remarks on this clone: The junction shows a germline mismatch at one end, possibly a read error. The V call is TRBV5-4, the J call TRBJ2-1, with 10 bases lining up with TRBD2. Germline CDR1 SGHNT, CDR2 YYREEE (reference sequence). This CDR3 spans 18 amino acids. The CDR3 loop reads CASSQHPSGSTGGNEQFF. The DNA for the CDR3 is TGCGCCAGCAGCCAACATCCTAGCGGGAGTACCGGTGGGAATGAGCAGTTCTTC.

The gene calls are TRBV7-6 and TRBJ2-1; TRBD2 might be the D (7 bases). Germline values: CDR1 SGHVS, CDR2 FNYEAQ. The CDR3 has 16 residues. V shed 1 base and J shed 10 bases, with 20 bases lying between them. The CDR3 reads CASSLEGGAPRGEQFF. The CDR3 DNA sequence: TGTGCCAGCAGCTTAGAGGGGGGAGCCCCGCGGGGGGAGCAGTTCTTC. Together with reference TRBV7-6 and TRBJ2-1, the CDR3 gives the full variable domain: GAGVSQSPRYKVTKRGQDVALRCDPISGHVSLYWYRQALGQGPEFLTYFNYEAQQDKSGLPNDRFSAERPEGSISTLTIQRTEQRDSAMYRCASSLEGGAPRGEQFFGPGTRLTVL.

V and J are TRBV5-6 and TRBJ2-7; D ambiguous. The V end lost 5 bases, the J end lost 1 base, and 13 bases lay between the germline ends. CDR1 and CDR2 from the germline V gene are SGHDT and YYEEEE. CDR3 length: 14 residues. The CDR3 spells CASSIVGFSYEQYF. The CDR3 DNA sequence: TGTGCCAGCAGTATTGTGGGATTTTCCTACGAGCAGTACTTC.

The chain employs TRBV11-3 and TRBJ2-5; maybe TRBD2 (6 bases). The V and J ends lost 5 bases and 0 bases respectively, with 16 bases between them. The CDR3 spans 16 residues. The germline V gene encodes CDR1 SGHNT and CDR2 YENEEA. The DNA for the CDR3 is TGTGCCAGCAGCCCCGGGAGTACGGACCACCAAGAGACCCAGTACTTC. Translating it yields CASSPGSTDHQETQYF.

This sequence joins TRBV28 and TRBJ1-4, with TRBD1 matching 9 bases. The CDR3 is 15 residues long. From germline, CDR1 is MDHEN and CDR2 SYDVKM. Losses at the gene ends were 3 bases for V and 8 bases for J; bases not matched to a gene: 7. The CDR3 region has the DNA TGTGCCAGCAGTTTCGGGGGACAGGGTCAAGAAAAACTGTTTTTT. Translated, it gives CASSFGGQGQEKLFF. Full variable domain (missing parts from reference TRBV28 and TRBJ1-4): DVKVTQSSRYLVKRTGEKVFLECVQDMDHENMFWYRQDPGLGLRLIYFSYDVKMKEKGDIPEGYSVSREKKERFSLILESASTNQTSMYLCASSFGGQGQEKLFFGSGTQLSVL.

DNA of the CDR3: TGTGCCAGTAGTAACGTGAACACTGAAGCTTTCTTT. Its protein is CASSNVNTEAFF. This sequence joins TRBV19 and TRBJ1-1; D gene unclear. Germline CDR1 reads LNHDA; CDR2 reads SQIVND (reference sequence). The germline V and J ends were trimmed by 4 bases and 0 bases, with 3 bases remaining between them. The CDR3 has 12 residues. The complete variable domain, with remaining parts taken from reference TRBV19 and TRBJ1-1, reads DGGITQSPKYLFRKEGQNVTLSCEQNLNHDAMYWYRQDPGQGLRLIYYSQIVNDFQKGDIAEGYSVSREKKESFPLTVTSAQKNPTAFYLCASSNVNTEAFFGQGTRLTVV.

This chain joins TRBV29-1 and TRBJ1-2; the match to TRBD1 covers 12 bases. Looked up from germline, CDR1 is SQVTM and CDR2 is ANQGSEA. The CDR3 has 14 amino acids. The V and J ends lost 4 bases and 5 bases, in that order; junction bases with no gene match: 5. CDR3 coding DNA: TGCAGCGTTGCCGAGGGACAGGGGGCTTATGGCTACACCTTC. This gives the protein CSVAEGQGAYGYTF.

This clone was detected a few times. The chain recombines TRBV6-6 with TRBJ2-3, with 8 bases that match TRBD1. Germline V gives CDR1 MNHNY, CDR2 SVGAGI (reference sequence). The CDR3 consists of 15 residues. Trimming removed 2 bases from V and 0 bases from J; junction bases left unmatched: 1. This CDR3 reads CASSYRDRSTDTQYF. The CDR3 bases are TGTGCCAGCAGTTACCGGGACAGGAGCACAGATACGCAGTATTTT.

The chain couples TRBV27 to TRBJ1-3; the match to TRBD1 covers 7 bases. The CDR3 loop spans 16 amino acids. Germline CDR1 reads MNHEY; CDR2 reads SMNVEV (reference sequence). V shed 6 bases, J shed 0 bases, and the junction held 8 bases outside the gene matches. CDR3 DNA sequence: TGTGCCAGCAGGGGGACAGCTCAGAGCTCTGGAAACACCATATATTTT. Translated: CASRGTAQSSGNTIYF.

This clone appeared a few times. This chain uses TRBV13 with TRBJ2-7; D uncertain. The V gene lost 0 bases and the J gene lost 3 bases, with 6 bases spanning the gap. The CDR3 has 13 residues. Germline assignment: CDR1 PRHDT and CDR2 FYEKMQ (reference sequence). The CDR3 here is CASSLGTIYEQYF. The CDR3 bases are TGTGCCAGCAGCTTAGGAACTATCTACGAGCAGTACTTC.

The V and J genes are TRBV6-5 and TRBJ1-1; D call uncertain. CDR1 and CDR2 (germline): MNHEY, SVGAGI. V was shortened by 4 bases and J by 1 base, with 1 base between the two germline ends. The CDR3 has 11 amino acids. The CDR3 coding sequence is TGTGCCAGCAGTTGGAACACTGAAGCTTTCTTT. Amino acids: CASSWNTEAFF.

V gene TRBV7-6 combines with J gene TRBJ2-6; possible D gene TRBD1, 6 bases. Trimming pared 6 bases from V and 4 bases from J, leaving 16 bases between. CDR3 length: 16 residues. Germline V CDR1 and CDR2: SGHVS, FNYEAQ. The CDR3 bases are TGTGCCAGCAGTTTAAACCAGGGGTCCGGGGCCAACGTCCTGACTTTC. It is translated as CASSLNQGSGANVLTF.

The gene calls are TRBV15 and TRBJ2-2; 8 bases are a match to TRBD2. V was clipped by 0 bases and J by 4 bases; unmatched bases: 10. This CDR3 is 18 amino acids long. Germline V gives CDR1 LNHNV, CDR2 YYDKDF (reference sequence). The CDR3 DNA follows: TGTGCCACCAGCAGAGAGGGAGGGGGGACTAGGATCACCGGGGAGCTGTTTTTT. Translation: CATSREGGGTRITGELFF.

The V and J genes are TRBV10-1 and TRBJ2-3; 8 bases fit TRBD1. CDR3 length: 14 residues. Trimming removed 2 bases from V and 3 bases from J; junction bases left unmatched: 1. Germline loops: CDR1 WNHNN, CDR2 SYGVQD (reference sequence). Written as DNA, the CDR3 is TGCGCCAGCAGTGAGACAGGGGGTACAGATACGCAGTATTTT. Translation: CASSETGGTDTQYF.

This clone was detected a few times. V usage is TRBV19 and J usage is TRBJ2-1; D may be TRBD2 (7 bases). The CDR3 is made up of 15 amino acids. Between the trimmed V and J ends, which lost 3 bases and 8 bases, there was a span of 17 bases. Germline CDR1 and CDR2: LNHDA and SQIVND (reference sequence). CDR3 region: CASSMVGGGLYEQFF. In DNA, the CDR3 is TGTGCCAGTAGTATGGTGGGAGGGGGGTTGTATGAGCAGTTCTTC.